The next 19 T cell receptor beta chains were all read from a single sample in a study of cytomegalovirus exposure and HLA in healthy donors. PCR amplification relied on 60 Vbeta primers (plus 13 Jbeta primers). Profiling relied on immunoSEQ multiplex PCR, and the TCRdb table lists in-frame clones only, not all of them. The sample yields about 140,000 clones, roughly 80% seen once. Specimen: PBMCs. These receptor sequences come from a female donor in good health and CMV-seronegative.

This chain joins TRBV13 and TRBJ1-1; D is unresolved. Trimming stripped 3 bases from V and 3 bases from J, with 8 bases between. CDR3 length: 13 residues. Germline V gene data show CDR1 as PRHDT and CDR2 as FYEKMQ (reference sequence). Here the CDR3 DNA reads TGTGCCAGCAGCTTCCGGACTGACACTGAAGCTTTCTTT. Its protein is CASSFRTDTEAFF. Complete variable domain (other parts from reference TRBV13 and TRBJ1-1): AAGVIQSPRHLIKEKRETATLKCYPIPRHDTVYWYQQGPGQDPQFLISFYEKMQSDKGSIPDRFSAQQFSDYHSELNMSSLELGDSALYFCASSFRTDTEAFFGQGTRLTVV.

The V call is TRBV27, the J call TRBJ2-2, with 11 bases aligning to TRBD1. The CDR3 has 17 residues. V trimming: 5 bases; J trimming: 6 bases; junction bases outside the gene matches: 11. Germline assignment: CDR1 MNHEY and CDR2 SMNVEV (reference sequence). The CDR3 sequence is CASSAGQGVIGAGELFF. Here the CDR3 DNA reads TGTGCCAGCAGTGCGGGACAGGGGGTGATTGGGGCCGGGGAGCTGTTTTTT.

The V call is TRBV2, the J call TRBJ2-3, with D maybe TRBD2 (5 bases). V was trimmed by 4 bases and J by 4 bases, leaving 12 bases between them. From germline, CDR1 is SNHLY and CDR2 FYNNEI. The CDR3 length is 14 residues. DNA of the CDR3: TGTGCCAGCAGTGCGAGGTTGCGGGCAGATACGCAGTATTTT. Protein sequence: CASSARLRADTQYF.

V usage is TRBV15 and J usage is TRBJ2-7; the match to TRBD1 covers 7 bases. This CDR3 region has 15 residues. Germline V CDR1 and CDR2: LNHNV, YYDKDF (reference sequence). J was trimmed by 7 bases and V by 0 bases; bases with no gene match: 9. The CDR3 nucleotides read TGTGCCACCAGCAGAGATTGGACAGGAGGTGATGAGCAGTACTTC. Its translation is CATSRDWTGGDEQYF.

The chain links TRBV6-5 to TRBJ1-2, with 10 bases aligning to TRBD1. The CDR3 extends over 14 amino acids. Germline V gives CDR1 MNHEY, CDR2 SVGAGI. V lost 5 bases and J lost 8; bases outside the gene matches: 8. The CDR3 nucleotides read TGTGCCAGCAGTCCCTCGGACAGGGGGAACGGCTACACCTTC. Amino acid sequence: CASSPSDRGNGYTF.

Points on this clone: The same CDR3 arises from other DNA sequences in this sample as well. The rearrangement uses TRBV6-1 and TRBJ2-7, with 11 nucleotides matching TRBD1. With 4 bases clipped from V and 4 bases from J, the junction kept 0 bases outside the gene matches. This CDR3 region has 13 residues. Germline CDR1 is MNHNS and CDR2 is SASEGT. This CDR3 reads CASSGDRGYEQYF. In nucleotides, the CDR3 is TGTGCCAGCAGTGGGGACAGGGGGTACGAGCAGTACTTC.

CDR3 amino acids: CASSLRLGGAETQYF. As DNA, the CDR3 is TGTGCCAGCAGCTTACGACTAGGTGGGGCAGAGACCCAGTACTTC. The chain is built from TRBV7-7 and TRBJ2-5, with TRBD2 as a possible D gene (6 bases). CDR3 length: 15 amino acids. With 2 bases removed from V and 4 bases from J, the gap between germline ends came to 14 bases. CDR1 and CDR2 (germline): SSHAT, FNYEAQ (reference sequence).

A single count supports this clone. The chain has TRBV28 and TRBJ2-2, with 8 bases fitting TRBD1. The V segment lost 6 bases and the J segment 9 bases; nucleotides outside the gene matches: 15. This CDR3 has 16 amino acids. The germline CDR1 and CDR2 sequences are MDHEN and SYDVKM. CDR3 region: CASSTVGTGGHRELFF. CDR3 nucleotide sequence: TGTGCCAGCAGCACCGTCGGGACAGGTGGTCACCGGGAGCTGTTTTTT.

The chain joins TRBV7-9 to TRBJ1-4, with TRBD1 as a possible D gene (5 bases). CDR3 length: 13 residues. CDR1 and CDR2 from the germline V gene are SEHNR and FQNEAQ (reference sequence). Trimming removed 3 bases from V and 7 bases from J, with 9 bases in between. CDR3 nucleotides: TGTGCCAGCAGCTTGGGGGGAGGTGAAAAACTGTTTTTT. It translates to CASSLGGGEKLFF.

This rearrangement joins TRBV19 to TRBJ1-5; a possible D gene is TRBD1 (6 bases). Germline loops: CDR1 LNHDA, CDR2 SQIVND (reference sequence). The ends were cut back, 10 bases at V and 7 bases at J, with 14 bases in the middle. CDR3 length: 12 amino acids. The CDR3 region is CATGEGGQPQHF. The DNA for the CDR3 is TGTGCCACAGGGGAGGGTGGGCAGCCCCAGCATTTT.

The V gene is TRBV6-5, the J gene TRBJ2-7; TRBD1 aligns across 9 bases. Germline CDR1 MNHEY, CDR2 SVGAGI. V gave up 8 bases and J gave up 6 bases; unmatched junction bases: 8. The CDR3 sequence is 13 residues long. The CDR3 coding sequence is TGTGCCAGCTGTAAACAGGGGGCCCTCGAGCAGTACGTC. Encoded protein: CASCKQGALEQYV.

CDR3 bases: TGCGCCAGCAGCTTGCCCCAGAACACCGGGGAGCTGTTTTTT. The encoded protein is CASSLPQNTGELFF. This chain links TRBV5-1 with TRBJ2-2; D remains ambiguous. Germline V gene lookup returns CDR1 SGHRS and CDR2 YFSETQ. V lost 1 base to trimming and J lost 1 base, with 5 bases between them. The CDR3 is 14 residues long.

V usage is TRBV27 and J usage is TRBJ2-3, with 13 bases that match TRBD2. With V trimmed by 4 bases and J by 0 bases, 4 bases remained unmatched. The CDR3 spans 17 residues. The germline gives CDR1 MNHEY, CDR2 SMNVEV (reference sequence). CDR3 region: CASSSTSGRRSTDTQYF. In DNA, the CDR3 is TGTGCCAGCAGTTCGACTAGCGGGAGGAGGAGCACAGATACGCAGTATTTT.

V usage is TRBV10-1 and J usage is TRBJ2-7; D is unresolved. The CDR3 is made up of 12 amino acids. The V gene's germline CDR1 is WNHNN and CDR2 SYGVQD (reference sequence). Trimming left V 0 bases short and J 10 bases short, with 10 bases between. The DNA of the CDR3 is TGCGCCAGCAGTGAGTCGGAGAGTAGACAGTACTTC. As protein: CASSESESRQYF.

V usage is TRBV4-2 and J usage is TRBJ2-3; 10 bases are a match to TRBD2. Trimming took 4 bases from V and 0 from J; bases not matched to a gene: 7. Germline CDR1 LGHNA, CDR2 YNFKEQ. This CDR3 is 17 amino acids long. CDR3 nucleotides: TGTGCCAGCAGCCCTACGCGGACTAGCGGTAGCACAGATACGCAGTATTTT. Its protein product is CASSPTRTSGSTDTQYF.

This CDR3 reads CSDGEGAGGYTF. Written as DNA, the CDR3 is TGCAGCGATGGGGAGGGTGCGGGCGGCTACACCTTC. This sequence joins TRBV29-1 and TRBJ1-2; D uncertain. CDR3 length: 12 amino acids. Per the germline V gene, CDR1 is SQVTM and CDR2 is ANQGSEA. V shed 7 bases and J shed 8 bases, with 17 bases lying between them.

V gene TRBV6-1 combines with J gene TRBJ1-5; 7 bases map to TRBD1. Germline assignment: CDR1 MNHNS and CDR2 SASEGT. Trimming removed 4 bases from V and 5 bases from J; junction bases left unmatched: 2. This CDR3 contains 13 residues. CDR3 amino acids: CASSVQGDQPQHF. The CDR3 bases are TGTGCCAGCAGTGTTCAGGGGGATCAGCCCCAGCATTTT.

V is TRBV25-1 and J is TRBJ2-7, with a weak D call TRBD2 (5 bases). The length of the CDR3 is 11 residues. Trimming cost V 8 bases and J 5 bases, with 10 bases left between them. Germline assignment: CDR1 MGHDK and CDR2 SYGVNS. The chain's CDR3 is CASRGRDEQYF. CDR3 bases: TGTGCCAGCCGGGGAAGGGACGAGCAGTACTTC.

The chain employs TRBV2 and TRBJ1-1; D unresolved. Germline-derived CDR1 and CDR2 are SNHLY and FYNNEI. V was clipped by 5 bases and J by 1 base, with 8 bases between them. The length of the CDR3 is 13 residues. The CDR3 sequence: CASSSQKNTEAFF. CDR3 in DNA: TGTGCCAGCAGTAGTCAGAAGAACACTGAAGCTTTCTTT.